Given below is one T cell receptor (beta chain) in context. These data originate in a study of T cell changes during pregnancy in multiple sclerosis. The CDR3 consists of 18 residues. Germline values: CDR1 LGHNT, CDR2 FRNRAP. J lost 0 bases, V lost 3 bases, and 11 bases had no gene match. Data came from immunoSEQ multiplex PCR; TCRdb stores just in-frame clones and leaves some out. The sample includes roughly 35,000 clones, about nine tenths of them seen just once. The sequence was obtained from a female donor with multiple sclerosis, enrolled in a pregnancy study. Material: CD8+ T cells from peripheral blood mononuclear cells, obtained before pregnancy. The V and J genes are TRBV12-5 and TRBJ1-1, with 9 bases matching TRBD1. CDR3 DNA: TGTGCTAGTGGTTTTGTGCTTAGGGACAGGGCACTGAACACTGAAGCTTTCTTT. Residues: CASGFVLRDRALNTEAFF.